The entry below describes one T cell receptor beta chain. Its cognate antigen is unknown. Pregnancy or lactation, uncontrolled infections and other autoimmune diseases were grounds for excluding patients. Isolation of PBMCs was performed using 10 ml of fresh peripheral blood. This sample was taken from a study of Graves' ophthalmopathy and Graves' hyperthyroidism. RNA transcripts served as template for amplifying TCR beta CDR3 sequences. Second-round multiplex PCR came after first-round RT-PCR with HTBI primers. Each CDR3 protein is one row after TCRdb ran MiXCR on the multiplex PCR reads. The table shows about 740,000 distinct CDR3 sequences, with 40% occurring only once. Study-wide results and limits: Among thyroid clonotypes expanded above 0.001 frequency, most also appeared in blood.

The CDR3 covers 14 residues. V was pared by 4 bases and J by 3 bases, with 6 bases of the junction left unmatched. The V gene's germline CDR1 is MGHDK and CDR2 SYGVNS. This chain links TRBV25-1 with TRBJ2-7; 7 bases line up with TRBD2. The receptor comes from an adult man with Graves' ophthalmopathy. Sequencing was carried out using peripheral blood. The CDR3 region has the DNA TGTGCCAGCAGTGCTAGACTAGCTAACTACGAGCAGTACTTC. Translation gives CASSARLANYEQYF.